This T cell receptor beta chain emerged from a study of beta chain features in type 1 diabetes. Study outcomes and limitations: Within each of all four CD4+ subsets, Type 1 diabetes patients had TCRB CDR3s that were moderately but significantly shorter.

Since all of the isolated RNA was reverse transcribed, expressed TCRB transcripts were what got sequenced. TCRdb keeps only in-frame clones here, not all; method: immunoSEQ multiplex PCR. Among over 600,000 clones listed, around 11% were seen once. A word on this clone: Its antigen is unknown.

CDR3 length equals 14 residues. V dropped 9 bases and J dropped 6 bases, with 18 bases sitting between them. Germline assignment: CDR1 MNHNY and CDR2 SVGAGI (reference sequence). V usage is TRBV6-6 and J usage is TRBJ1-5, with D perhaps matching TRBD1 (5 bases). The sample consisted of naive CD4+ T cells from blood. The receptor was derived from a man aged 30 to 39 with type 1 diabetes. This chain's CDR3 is CASVPRADAQPQHF. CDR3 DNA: TGTGCCAGTGTTCCCAGGGCCGACGCTCAGCCCCAGCATTTT.